This TCR beta chain was sequenced during a study of OX40 agonist ivuxolimab in advanced cancers. Across the study: Age averaged about 66 years (range about 20 to 80), and roughly 80% were male.

General observations from the study: Researchers report that CD8+ T cells had, on average, more expanded clones than CD4+. Partial responders receiving 0.1-3.0 mg/kg showed among the lowest clonal expansion.

The investigators sampled blood at baseline, at cycle 4 day 1, and at cycle 7 day 1. To note about this clone: Its antigen is not known.

The assay was immunoSEQ multiplex PCR, and TCRdb's table has in-frame clones only and misses some. This table has about 64,000 clones, roughly nine tenths appearing once. The CDR3 totals 14 residues. Germline V gene sequence: CDR1 MDHEN, CDR2 SYDVKM. Trimming cost V 3 bases and J 6 bases, with 12 bases left between them. This receptor was taken from an adult with an advanced solid tumor such as melanoma, head and neck, liver or kidney cancer. This sequence joins TRBV28 and TRBJ1-5, with a weak D call TRBD1 (6 bases). The sample in question was CD4+ or CD8+ T cells sorted from blood, obtained in a trial of the OX40 agonist ivuxolimab. This chain's CDR3 is CASSFGSGVQPQHF. The CDR3 bases are TGTGCCAGCAGTTTTGGGTCAGGGGTTCAGCCCCAGCATTTT. The variable domain in full, with the rest retrieved from reference TRBV28 and TRBJ1-5, is DVKVTQSSRYLVKRTGEKVFLECVQDMDHENMFWYRQDPGLGLRLIYFSYDVKMKEKGDIPEGYSVSREKKERFSLILESASTNQTSMYLCASSFGSGVQPQHFGDGTRLSIL.